This T cell receptor (beta chain) was sequenced in a study of blood T cell repertoires in COVID-19. In this sample, this clone turned up once. With 9 bases clipped from V and 1 base from J, the junction kept 15 bases outside the gene matches. Germline V gives CDR1 KGHDR, CDR2 SFDVKD. The CDR3 sequence is 18 residues long. Generated by immunoSEQ multiplex PCR, the TCRdb table keeps only in-frame clones and is missing some. The sample has about 120,000 clones; over 70% are singletons. Specimen: peripheral blood. The J gene is TRBJ2-2, the V gene TRBV24-1, with 8 positions matching TRBD2. The sequence came from a woman aged 70 to 79 with acute or convalescent COVID-19. CDR3 sequence (DNA): TGTGCCACCGAGGCTCGCTCGGGGAGCGGGGGGAACACCGGGGAGCTGTTTTTT. It translates to CATEARSGSGGNTGELFF.